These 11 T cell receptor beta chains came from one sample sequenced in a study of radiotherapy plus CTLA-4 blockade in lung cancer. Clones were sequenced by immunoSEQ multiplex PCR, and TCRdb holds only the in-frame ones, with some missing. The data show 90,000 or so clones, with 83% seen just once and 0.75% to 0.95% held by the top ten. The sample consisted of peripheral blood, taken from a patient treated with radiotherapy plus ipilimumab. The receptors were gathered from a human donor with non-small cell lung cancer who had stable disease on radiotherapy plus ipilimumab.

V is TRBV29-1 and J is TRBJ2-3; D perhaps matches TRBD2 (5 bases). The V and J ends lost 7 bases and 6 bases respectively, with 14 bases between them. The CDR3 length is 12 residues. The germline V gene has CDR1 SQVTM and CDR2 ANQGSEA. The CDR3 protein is CSARDLGDTQYF. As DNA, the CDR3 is TGCAGCGCCCGGGATTTGGGGGATACGCAGTATTTT.

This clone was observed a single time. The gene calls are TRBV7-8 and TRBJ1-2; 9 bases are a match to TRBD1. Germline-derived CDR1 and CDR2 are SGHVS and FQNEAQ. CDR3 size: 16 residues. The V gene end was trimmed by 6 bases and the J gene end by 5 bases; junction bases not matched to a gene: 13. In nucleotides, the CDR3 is TGTGCCAGCAGTCGACCCTGGACAGGGGAAGGGTATGGCTACACCTTC. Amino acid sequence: CASSRPWTGEGYGYTF.

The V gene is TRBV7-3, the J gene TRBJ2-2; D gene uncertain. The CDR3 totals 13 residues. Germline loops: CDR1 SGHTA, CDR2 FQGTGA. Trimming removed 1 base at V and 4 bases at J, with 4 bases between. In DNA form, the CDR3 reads TGTGCCAGCAGCTTAAAGAGCACCGGGGAGCTGTTTTTT. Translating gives CASSLKSTGELFF.

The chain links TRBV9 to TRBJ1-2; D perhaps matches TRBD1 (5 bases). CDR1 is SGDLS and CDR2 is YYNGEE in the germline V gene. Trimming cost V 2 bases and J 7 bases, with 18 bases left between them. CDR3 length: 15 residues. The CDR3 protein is CASSVDSGRVSGYTF. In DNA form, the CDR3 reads TGTGCCAGCAGCGTCGACAGCGGAAGAGTGAGTGGCTACACCTTC.

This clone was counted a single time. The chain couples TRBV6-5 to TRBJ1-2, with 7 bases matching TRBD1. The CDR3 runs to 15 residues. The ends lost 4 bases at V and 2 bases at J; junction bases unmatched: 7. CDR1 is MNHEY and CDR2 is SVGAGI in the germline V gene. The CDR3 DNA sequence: TGTGCCAGCAGTTCGCAGGGACAGCCCAACTATGGCTACACCTTC. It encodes CASSSQGQPNYGYTF.

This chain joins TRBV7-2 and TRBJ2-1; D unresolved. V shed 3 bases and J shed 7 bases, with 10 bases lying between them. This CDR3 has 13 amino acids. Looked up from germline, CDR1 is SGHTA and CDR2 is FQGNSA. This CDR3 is CASSFRVWNEQFF. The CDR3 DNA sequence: TGTGCCAGCAGCTTTAGGGTCTGGAATGAGCAGTTCTTC.

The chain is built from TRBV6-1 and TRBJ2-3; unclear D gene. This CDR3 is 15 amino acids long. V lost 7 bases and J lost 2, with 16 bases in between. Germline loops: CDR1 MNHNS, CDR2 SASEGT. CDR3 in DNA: TGTGCCAGCACTTCCTCACGGACGGCCACAGATACGCAGTATTTT. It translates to CASTSSRTATDTQYF.

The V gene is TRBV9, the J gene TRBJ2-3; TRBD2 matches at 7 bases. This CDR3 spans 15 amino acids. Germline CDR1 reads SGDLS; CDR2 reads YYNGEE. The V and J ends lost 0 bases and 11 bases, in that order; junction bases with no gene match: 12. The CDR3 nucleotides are TGTGCCAGCAGCGTAGCTCCGGGACTACTTCGCGGGCAGTATTTT. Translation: CASSVAPGLLRGQYF.

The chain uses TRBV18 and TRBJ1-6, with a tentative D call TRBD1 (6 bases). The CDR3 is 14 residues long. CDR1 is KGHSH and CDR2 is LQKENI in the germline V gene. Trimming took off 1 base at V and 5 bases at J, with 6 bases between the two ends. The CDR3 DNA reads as TGTGCCAGCTCACCACGACAGGATAATTCACCCCTCCACTTT. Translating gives CASSPRQDNSPLHF.

The CDR3 sequence: CASRLEGRYGYTF. The CDR3 DNA reads TGTGCCAGCAGGTTAGAGGGCCGCTATGGCTACACCTTC. The chain carries TRBV5-5 and TRBJ1-2, with D unclear. The V gene lost 5 bases and the J gene lost 4 bases, with 12 bases spanning the gap. The length of the CDR3 is 13 residues. The V gene's germline CDR1 is SGHKS and CDR2 YYEKEE (reference sequence).

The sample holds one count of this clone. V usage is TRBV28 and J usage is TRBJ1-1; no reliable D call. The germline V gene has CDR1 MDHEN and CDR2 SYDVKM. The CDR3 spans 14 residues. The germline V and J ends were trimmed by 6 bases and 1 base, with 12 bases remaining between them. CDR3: CASSTLGPNTEAFF. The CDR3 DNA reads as TGTGCCAGCAGCACGTTAGGGCCGAACACTGAAGCTTTCTTT.